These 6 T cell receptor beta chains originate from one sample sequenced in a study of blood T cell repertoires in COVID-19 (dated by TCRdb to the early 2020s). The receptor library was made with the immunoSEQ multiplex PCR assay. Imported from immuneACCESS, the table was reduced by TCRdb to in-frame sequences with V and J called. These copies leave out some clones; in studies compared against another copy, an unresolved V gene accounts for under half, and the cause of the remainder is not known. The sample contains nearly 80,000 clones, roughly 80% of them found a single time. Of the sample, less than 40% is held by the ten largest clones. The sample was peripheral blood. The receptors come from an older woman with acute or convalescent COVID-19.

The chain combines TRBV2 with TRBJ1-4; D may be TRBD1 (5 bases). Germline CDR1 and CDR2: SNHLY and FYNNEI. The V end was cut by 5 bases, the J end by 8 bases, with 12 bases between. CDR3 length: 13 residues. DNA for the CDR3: TGTGCCAGCAGTCTATCTCGACAGGAAAAACTGTTTTTT. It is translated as CASSLSRQEKLFF.

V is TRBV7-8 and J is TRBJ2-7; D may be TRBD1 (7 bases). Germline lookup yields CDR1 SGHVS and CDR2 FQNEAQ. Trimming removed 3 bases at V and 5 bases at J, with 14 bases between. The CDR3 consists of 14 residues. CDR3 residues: CASSFYRGGDEQYF. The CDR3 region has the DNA TGTGCCAGCAGCTTTTACAGGGGAGGCGACGAGCAGTACTTC.

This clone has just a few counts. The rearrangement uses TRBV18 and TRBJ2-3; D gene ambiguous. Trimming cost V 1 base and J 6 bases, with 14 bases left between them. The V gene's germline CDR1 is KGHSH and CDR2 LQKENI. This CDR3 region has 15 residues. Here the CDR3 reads CASSPRIKPGDTQYF. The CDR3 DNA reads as TGTGCCAGCTCACCACGGATCAAACCCGGGGATACGCAGTATTTT. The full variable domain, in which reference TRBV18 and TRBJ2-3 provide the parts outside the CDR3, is NAGVMQNPRHLVRRRGQEARLRCSPMKGHSHVYWYRQLPEEGLKFMVYLQKENIIDESGMPKERFSAEFPKEGPSILRIQQVVRGDSAAYFCASSPRIKPGDTQYFGPGTRLTVL.

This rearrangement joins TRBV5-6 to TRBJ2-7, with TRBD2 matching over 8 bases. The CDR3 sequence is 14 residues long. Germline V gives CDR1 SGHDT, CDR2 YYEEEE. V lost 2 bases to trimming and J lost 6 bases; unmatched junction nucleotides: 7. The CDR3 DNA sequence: TGTGCCAGCAGCTTCCTGGGGCTAGCGGGCGAGCAGTACTTC. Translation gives CASSFLGLAGEQYF.

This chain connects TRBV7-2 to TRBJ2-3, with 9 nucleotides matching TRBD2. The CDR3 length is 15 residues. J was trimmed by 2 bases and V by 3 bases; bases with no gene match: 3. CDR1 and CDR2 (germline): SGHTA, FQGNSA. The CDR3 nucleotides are TGTGCCAGCAGCTTGACTAGCGGTCCCACAGATACGCAGTATTTT. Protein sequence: CASSLTSGPTDTQYF.

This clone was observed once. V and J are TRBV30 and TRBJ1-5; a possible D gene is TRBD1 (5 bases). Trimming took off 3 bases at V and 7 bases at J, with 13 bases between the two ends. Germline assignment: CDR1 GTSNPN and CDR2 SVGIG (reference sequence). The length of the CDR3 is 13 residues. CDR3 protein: CAWSQGSGQPQHF. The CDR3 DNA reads TGTGCCTGGAGCCAGGGTTCAGGGCAGCCCCAGCATTTT.